This is a list of T cell receptor beta chains from one sample in a study of a mutant IDH1 vaccine in newly diagnosed glioma. These receptors have no known antigen. Profiling relied on immunoSEQ multiplex PCR, and the TCRdb table lists in-frame clones only, not all of them. This table holds roughly 50,000 clones, roughly 77% found once. The sample consisted of PBMCs, taken from a glioma patient whose treatment included an IDH1 peptide vaccine. The receptors here all came from a woman aged 40 to 50 with glioma. Some clones in this sample may be carry-over from other donors' samples. Each CDR3 is given with its conserved first and last residue. The order of the fields is D gene, J gene, V gene, clone size, CDR3 protein, CDR3 DNA. D genes are given only for firm matches. Not all rows give a size; the values are once, few, many and, for expanded clones, a class.

TRBD1 | TRBJ2-3 | TRBV25-1 | few | CASSDPGQGITDTQYF | TGTGCCAGCAGTGATCCGGGACAGGGGATTACAGATACGCAGTATTTT
- | TRBJ2-2 | TRBV19 | - | CASLAEAGELFF | TGTGCCAGCTTGGCCGAGGCCGGGGAGCTGTTTTTT
- | TRBJ2-1 | TRBV13 | - | CASSLARSYNEQFF | TGTGCCAGCAGCTTAGCCAGGAGTTACAATGAGCAGTTCTTC
- | TRBJ2-5 | TRBV25-1 | once | CASSDNIETQYF | TGTGCCAGCAGTGATAATATTGAGACCCAGTACTTC
TRBD1 | TRBJ2-2 | TRBV7-9 | - | CASIQGVSGELFF | TGTGCCAGCATCCAGGGGGTGAGCGGGGAGCTGTTTTTT
- | TRBJ2-5 | TRBV29-1 | - | CSSPGGQETQYF | TGCAGCTCCCCAGGAGGGCAAGAGACCCAGTACTTC
- | TRBJ2-3 | TRBV5-4 | - | CASSLSLTDTQYF | TGTGCCAGCAGCTTGTCCCTCACAGATACGCAGTATTTT
TRBD2 | TRBJ2-3 | TRBV4-1 | - | CASSHKPPGRGDGDTQYF | TGCGCCAGCAGCCATAAGCCCCCCGGGCGGGGGGACGGGGATACGCAGTATTTT
- | TRBJ2-6 | TRBV7-2 | few | CASSLFGDSGANVLTF | TGTGCCAGCAGCTTATTCGGAGACTCTGGGGCCAACGTCCTGACTTTC
TRBD1 | TRBJ2-3 | TRBV18 | - | CASRPPGTGDTDTQYF | TGTGCCAGCCGCCCCCCCGGGACAGGGGATACAGATACGCAGTATTTT
- | TRBJ2-1 | TRBV7-9 | - | CASSSLQGPLYNEQFF | TGTGCCAGCAGCTCATTACAGGGACCTCTCTACAATGAGCAGTTCTTC
TRBD1 | TRBJ1-1 | TRBV19 | - | CASREYRGDSTEAFF | TGTGCCAGTAGGGAATACAGGGGAGATAGCACTGAAGCTTTCTTT
- | TRBJ1-5 | TRBV2 | - | CASSYQGSNQPQHF | TGTGCCAGCAGTTACCAGGGGAGTAATCAGCCCCAGCATTTT
- | TRBJ1-1 | TRBV5-6 | - | CASSGGWGGTEAFF | TGTGCCAGCAGCGGGGGGTGGGGTGGGACTGAAGCTTTCTTT
- | TRBJ2-5 | TRBV9 | once | CASSVANGLQETQYF | TGTGCCAGCAGCGTAGCGAACGGACTCCAAGAGACCCAGTACTTC
TRBD1 | TRBJ1-5 | TRBV19 | - | CAIGDRGRVQPQHF | TGTGCCATAGGGGACAGGGGACGGGTTCAGCCCCAGCATTTT
TRBD1 | TRBJ2-7 | TRBV5-6 | once | CASSLRGPTYEQYF | TGTGCCAGCAGCTTGAGGGGGCCTACCTACGAGCAGTACTTC
- | TRBJ1-4 | TRBV15 | - | CATSKPGTKEKLFF | TGTGCCACCAGCAAGCCCGGGACGAAAGAAAAACTGTTTTTT
TRBD1 | TRBJ2-7 | TRBV7-2 | few | CASSFYRGQYEQYF | TGTGCCAGCAGCTTTTACAGGGGGCAATACGAGCAGTACTTC
- | TRBJ1-3 | TRBV6-5 | once | CASEAKGGSGNTIYF | TGTGCCAGCGAAGCGAAAGGTGGCTCTGGAAACACCATATATTTT
TRBD2 | TRBJ2-1 | TRBV7-2 | - | CASRHTSGGAASYNEQFF | TGTGCCAGCAGACATACTAGCGGGGGGGCCGCCTCCTACAATGAGCAGTTCTTC
- | TRBJ1-2 | TRBV11-2 | - | CASSFVTGTIKGFYGYTF | TGTGCCAGCAGCTTCGTAACAGGCACAATCAAGGGGTTTTATGGCTACACCTTC
- | TRBJ2-7 | TRBV27 | - | CASSLNRGSEQYF | TGTGCCAGCAGTTTAAACCGGGGCTCTGAGCAGTACTTC
- | TRBJ1-6 | TRBV4-1 | once | CASSQDPPLSPLHF | TGCGCCAGCAGCCAAGATCCACCCCTATCACCCCTCCACTTT
- | TRBJ1-1 | TRBV2 | - | CASSVQGRAFF | TGTGCCAGCAGTGTACAGGGACGGGCTTTCTTT
- | TRBJ1-2 | TRBV19 | few | CASSPRLLNYGYTF | TGTGCCAGTAGCCCCAGGTTGTTAAACTATGGCTACACCTTC
TRBD1 | TRBJ2-7 | TRBV9 | - | CASSPGQGVREQYF | TGTGCCAGCAGCCCTGGACAGGGGGTGCGCGAGCAGTACTTC
TRBD1 | TRBJ1-1 | TRBV7-9 | - | CASSSGQGAVGTEAFF | TGTGCCAGCAGCTCGGGACAGGGGGCGGTTGGTACTGAAGCTTTCTTT
- | TRBJ2-3 | TRBV5-1 | - | CASSPLRGGGDNPASTDTQYF | TGCGCCAGCAGCCCCCTTAGAGGGGGGGGAGACAATCCTGCTAGCACAGATACGCAGTATTTT
TRBD1 | TRBJ1-2 | TRBV2 | few | CASSGTGIRLGGYTF | TGTGCCAGCAGTGGGACAGGGATTCGGCTGGGTGGCTACACCTTC
TRBD2 | TRBJ2-5 | TRBV10-1 | - | CASSESGSGGEGQETQYF | TGCGCCAGCAGTGAGAGTGGCAGCGGGGGAGAGGGGCAAGAGACCCAGTACTTC
- | TRBJ2-7 | TRBV4-1 | - | CASSQDPSSSYEQYF | TGCGCCAGCAGCCAAGATCCGAGTAGCTCCTACGAGCAGTACTTC
- | TRBJ2-3 | TRBV10-3 | - | CAISESERRIAAYTQYF | TGTGCCATCAGTGAGTCCGAGAGGAGGATAGCGGCTTATACGCAGTATTTT
TRBD1 | TRBJ2-7 | TRBV29-1 | - | CSGSGTGSYEQYF | TGCAGCGGCTCCGGGACAGGCTCCTACGAGCAGTACTTC
TRBD1 | TRBJ1-2 | TRBV15 | - | CATSRGSGGNYGYTF | TGTGCCACCAGCAGGGGTTCAGGGGGGAACTATGGCTACACCTTC
- | TRBJ1-1 | TRBV30 | - | CAWSVSRQNTEAFF | TGTGCCTGGAGTGTCTCTCGACAGAACACTGAAGCTTTCTTT
- | TRBJ1-2 | TRBV5-6 | - | CASSFSSSSGYTF | TGTGCCAGCAGCTTCTCCTCCTCCTCCGGCTACACCTTC
- | TRBJ2-5 | TRBV7-9 | - | CASSFPGAGGSKETQYF | TGTGCCAGCAGCTTCCCCGGGGCAGGCGGTTCTAAAGAGACCCAGTACTTC
- | TRBJ1-2 | TRBV4-1 | - | CASSQRGGRGYGYTF | TGCGCCAGCAGCCAGCGGGGGGGAAGAGGCTATGGCTACACCTTC
TRBD1 | TRBJ2-1 | TRBV6-6 | - | CASISNRGSYNEQFF | TGTGCCAGCATCAGCAACAGGGGCTCCTACAATGAGCAGTTCTTC
- | TRBJ1-3 | TRBV7-8 | - | CASSPVLARSGNTIYF | TGTGCCAGCAGCCCCGTTCTGGCGCGCTCTGGAAACACCATATATTTT
- | TRBJ1-2 | TRBV7-9 | - | CASSLSVGGYTF | TGTGCCAGCAGCTTATCAGTTGGTGGCTACACCTTC
- | TRBJ1-1 | TRBV5-4 | - | CASSLGPNTEAFF | TGTGCCAGCAGCCTGGGTCCCAACACTGAAGCTTTCTTT
- | TRBJ2-2 | TRBV7-8 | - | CASSYRTGANTGELFF | TGTGCCAGCAGCTACCGGACTGGAGCGAACACCGGGGAGCTGTTTTTT
TRBD2 | TRBJ2-5 | TRBV6-6 | - | CASAYLAVLGQTQYF | TGTGCCAGCGCTTACCTAGCGGTGCTAGGGCAGACCCAGTACTTC
- | TRBJ2-1 | TRBV2 | few | CASSELDRDNEQFF | TGTGCCAGCAGTGAACTGGACCGAGACAATGAGCAGTTCTTC
- | TRBJ2-6 | TRBV27 | - | CASSLARVASGANVLTF | TGTGCCAGCAGTTTAGCCAGGGTTGCATCTGGGGCCAACGTCCTGACTTTC
- | TRBJ2-7 | TRBV5-6 | - | CASSFRSEQYF | TGTGCCAGCAGCTTTCGTAGCGAGCAGTACTTC